This TCR beta chain comes out of a study of post-analysis software for immune sequencing data. Overall study context: Courses of disease covered relapsing-remitting, secondary progressive and progressive-relapsing multiple sclerosis. Points from the study as a whole: Batch-matched samples strongly co-clustered by F measure. Significantly lower normalized Chao1 diversity was found in patients with multiple sclerosis relative to controls. Patients showed TRBV5-6, TRBV5-1 and TRBV20-1 among five TRBV segments more frequent than in controls.

This clonotype was found a few times. Its target is unknown. Unique molecular identifiers tagged the TCR beta cDNA libraries. When about 0.9 to 11 million T cells were used, they gave roughly 490,000 cDNA molecules. TCRdb re-derived calls from the PCR reads in MiXCR, one entry per CDR3 protein. Of fewer than 850,000 distinct CDR3 sequences listed, 25% to 30% are singletons. CDR1 is MNHEY and CDR2 is SMNVEV in the germline V gene (reference sequence). Trimming removed 3 bases from V and 5 bases from J; junction bases left unmatched: 13. This CDR3 is 17 amino acids long. The chain recombines TRBV27 with TRBJ2-3, with 8 bases that match TRBD1. The sequence was collected from a girl aged 10 to 17 with multiple sclerosis. Sequencing input: blood. CDR3 amino acids: CASSFRTGSSTVDTQYF. Here the CDR3 DNA reads TGTGCCAGCAGTTTTCGGACAGGGTCAAGCACAGTAGATACGCAGTATTTT.